Each of the 4 T cell receptor beta chains below was sequenced from the same sample in a study of vaccination and CD4 T cells after COVID-19. These receptors are not linked to any known antigen. Cultured CD4+ T cell DNA was sequenced using the Oncomine TCR Beta short-read assay. MiXCR, applied by TCRdb to the PCR reads, yields one record per CDR3 protein. The table shows 20,000 to 25,000 distinct CDR3 sequences, with roughly 45% occurring only once. Time point in this sample: late sampling 161 to 241 days after vaccination in a few convalescent patients. The treatment denotes: approximately 9-day PBMC culture with coronavirus spike peptide pools or control peptides (ViraFEST assay). The source was CD4+ T cells from blood, cultured in vitro, collected about 7 months after SARS-CoV-2 vaccination. Receptors originate from a human donor who had recovered from COVID-19.

The chain is built from TRBV27 and TRBJ2-1, with a weak D call TRBD1 (5 bases). This CDR3 is built from 17 residues. V lost 7 bases to trimming and J lost 0 bases, with 19 bases between them. The germline V gene has CDR1 MNHEY and CDR2 SMNVEV (reference sequence). The CDR3 region has the DNA TGTGCCAGCAAGCTAAGCCGCCGACAGAGCTCCTACAATGAGCAGTTCTTC. It encodes CASKLSRRQSSYNEQFF.

The rearrangement uses TRBV19 and TRBJ1-2; D call uncertain. The length of the CDR3 is 13 residues. V was trimmed by 5 bases and J by 5 bases, leaving 12 bases between them. Germline-derived CDR1 and CDR2 are LNHDA and SQIVND (reference sequence). This CDR3 is CASSLRVEYGYTF. Here the CDR3 DNA reads TGTGCCAGTAGTCTCCGGGTCGAATATGGCTACACCTTC. Full variable domain (missing parts from reference TRBV19 and TRBJ1-2): DGGITQSPKYLFRKEGQNVTLSCEQNLNHDAMYWYRQDPGQGLRLIYYSQIVNDFQKGDIAEGYSVSREKKESFPLTVTSAQKNPTAFYLCASSLRVEYGYTFGSGTRLTVV.

The chain combines TRBV28 with TRBJ2-3; the D gene is possibly TRBD1 (5 bases). This CDR3 comprises 18 residues. The germline CDR1 and CDR2 sequences are MDHEN and SYDVKM. V was shortened by 6 bases and J by 0 bases, with 22 bases between the two germline ends. DNA for the CDR3: TGTGCCAGCAGCCCCGCATCTGGGGCAACGACTAGCACAGATACGCAGTATTTT. Translating it yields CASSPASGATTSTDTQYF.

This clonotype showed up just a few times. J is TRBJ2-7 and V is TRBV6-2 or TRBV6-3; 7 bases agree with TRBD2. CDR3 size: 15 residues. The J segment lost 2 bases and the V segment lost 3 bases, leaving 7 bases of the junction unmatched. Germline V gene sequence: CDR1 MNHEY, CDR2 SVGEGT. The CDR3 sequence is CASSYSSGNTYEQYF. The CDR3 DNA sequence: TGTGCCAGCAGTTATTCCAGCGGGAATACCTACGAGCAGTACTTC.